This TCR beta chain was documented in a study of memory CD4+ T cells and cytomegalovirus serostatus. Study-wide results and limits: About 40% of the roughly 160 known CMV-associated TCRbeta sequences appeared in CD4+ memory.

Produced via immunoSEQ multiplex PCR; TCRdb's table is partial and in-frame only. This sample has roughly 60,000 clones, with 60% to 80% found just once. Single viable CD3+CD4+CD8-CD45RO+ cells were sorted as the memory CD4+ T cells. About this clone: As yet, its antigen is unknown.

The V end lost 2 bases, the J end lost 8 bases, and 15 bases lay between the germline ends. The CDR3 covers 15 residues. CDR1 KGHSH and CDR2 LQKENI come from the germline V gene. The sequence derives from an adult in good health and CMV-seronegative. The sample consisted of memory CD4+ T cells from blood. The gene calls are TRBV18 and TRBJ1-4; tentatively, D is TRBD1 (5 bases). The CDR3 here is CASSPFSGETEKLFF. The DNA for the CDR3 is TGTGCCAGCTCACCATTTTCGGGGGAGACGGAAAAACTGTTTTTT.